Listed here is a single T cell receptor (beta chain). The data belong to a study of beta chain features in type 1 diabetes. Trimming took 4 bases from V and 2 from J, leaving 9 bases between them. Germline CDR1 reads SNHLY; CDR2 reads FYNNEI. This CDR3 comprises 14 residues. The study reverse transcribed the entire isolated RNA, so it sequenced expressed TCRB transcripts. Assay used: immunoSEQ multiplex PCR; TCRdb lists only in-frame clones, some missing. Of 860,000 or so clones in the sample, roughly 15% were seen once. The chain joins TRBV2 to TRBJ1-5; unclear D gene. This sequence was found in a woman between 18 and 29 years old in good health. The sample taken for sequencing was naive CD4+ T cells from blood. CDR3 residues: CASSVEAGNQPQHF. The CDR3 DNA follows: TGTGCCAGCAGTGTGGAGGCAGGCAATCAGCCCCAGCATTTT.